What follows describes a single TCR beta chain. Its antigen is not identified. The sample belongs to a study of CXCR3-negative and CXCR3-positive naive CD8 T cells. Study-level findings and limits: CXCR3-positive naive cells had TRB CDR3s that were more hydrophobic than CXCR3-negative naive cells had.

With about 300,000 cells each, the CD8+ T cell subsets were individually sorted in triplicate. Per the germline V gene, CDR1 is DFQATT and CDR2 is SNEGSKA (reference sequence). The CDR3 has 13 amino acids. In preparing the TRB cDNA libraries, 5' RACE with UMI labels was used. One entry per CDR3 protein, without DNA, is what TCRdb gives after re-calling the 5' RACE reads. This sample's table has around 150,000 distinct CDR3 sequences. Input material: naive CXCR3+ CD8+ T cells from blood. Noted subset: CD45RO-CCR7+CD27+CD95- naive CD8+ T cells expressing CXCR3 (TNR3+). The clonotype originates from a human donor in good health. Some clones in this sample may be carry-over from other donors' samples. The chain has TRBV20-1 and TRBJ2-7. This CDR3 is CSASTGSSYEQYF.